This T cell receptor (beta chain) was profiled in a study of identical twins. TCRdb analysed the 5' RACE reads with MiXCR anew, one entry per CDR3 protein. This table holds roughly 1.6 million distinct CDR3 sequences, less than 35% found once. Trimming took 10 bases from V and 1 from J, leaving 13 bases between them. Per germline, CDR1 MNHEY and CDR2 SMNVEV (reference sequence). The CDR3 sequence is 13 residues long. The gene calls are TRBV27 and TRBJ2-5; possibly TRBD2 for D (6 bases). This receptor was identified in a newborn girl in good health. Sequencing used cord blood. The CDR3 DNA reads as TGTGCCACTTCAACTAGCAGCCAAGAGACCCAGTACTTC. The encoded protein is CATSTSSQETQYF.